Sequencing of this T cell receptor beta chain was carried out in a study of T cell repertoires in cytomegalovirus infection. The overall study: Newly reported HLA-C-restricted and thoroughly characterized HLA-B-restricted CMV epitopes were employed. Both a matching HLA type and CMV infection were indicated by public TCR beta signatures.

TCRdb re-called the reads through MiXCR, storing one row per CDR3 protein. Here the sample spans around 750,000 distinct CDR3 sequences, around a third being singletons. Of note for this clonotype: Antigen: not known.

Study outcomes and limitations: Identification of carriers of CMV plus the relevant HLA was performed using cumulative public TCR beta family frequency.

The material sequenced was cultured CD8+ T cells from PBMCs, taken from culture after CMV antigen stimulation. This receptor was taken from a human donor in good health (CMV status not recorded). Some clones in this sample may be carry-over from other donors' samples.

The CDR3 spells CASSARTGEGYTF. The CDR3 DNA sequence: TGTGCCAGCAGTGCCCGGACAGGGGAGGGCTACACCTTC. The rearrangement links TRBV2 to TRBJ1-2, with TRBD1 identical over 9 bases. The CDR3 is made up of 13 amino acids. J lost 8 bases, V lost 4 bases, and 5 bases had no gene match. Germline V CDR1 and CDR2: SNHLY, FYNNEI. Filled out from reference TRBV2 and TRBJ1-2, the complete variable domain reads EPEVTQTPSHQVTQMGQEVILRCVPISNHLYFYWYRQILGQKVEFLVSFYNNEISEKSEIFDDQFSVERPDGSNFTLKIRSTKLEDSAMYFCASSARTGEGYTFGSGTRLTVV.